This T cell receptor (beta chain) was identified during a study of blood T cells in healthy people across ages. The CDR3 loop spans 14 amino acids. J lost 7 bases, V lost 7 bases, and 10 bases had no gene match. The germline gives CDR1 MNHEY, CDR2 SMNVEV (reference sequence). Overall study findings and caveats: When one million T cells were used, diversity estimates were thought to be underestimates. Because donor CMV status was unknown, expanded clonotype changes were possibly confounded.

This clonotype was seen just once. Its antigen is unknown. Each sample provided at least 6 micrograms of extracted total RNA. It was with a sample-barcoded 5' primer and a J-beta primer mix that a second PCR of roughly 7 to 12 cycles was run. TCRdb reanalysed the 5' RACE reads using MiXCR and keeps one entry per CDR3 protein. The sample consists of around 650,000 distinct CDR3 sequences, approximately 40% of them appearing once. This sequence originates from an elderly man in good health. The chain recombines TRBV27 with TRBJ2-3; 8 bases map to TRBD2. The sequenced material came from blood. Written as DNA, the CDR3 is TGTGCCAGCAAACGGGAGGGCAGTATATATACGCAGTATTTT. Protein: CASKREGSIYTQYF.